The T cell receptor (beta chain) under discussion was sequenced for a study of vaccination effects on CD4 cells after COVID-19. Study as a whole: ViraFEST used viral peptide pools to expand antigen-specific CD4+ T cells before sequencing. Over 1.5 million PBMC per well were cultured with roughly 9 IU/ml IL-2 and approximately 9.1 ug/ml peptides. General study points: Early timepoints after infection were absent, and convalescent patients were few in the study.

Looked up from germline, CDR1 is SGHRS and CDR2 is YFSETQ. The CDR3 has 14 amino acids. Trimming took 3 bases from V and 6 from J; bases not matched to a gene: 5. This clone was counted only a few times. Its antigen is currently unknown. The culture ran for roughly ten days, and then CD4+ T cells were isolated. The vaccine given was either BNT162b2 or mRNA-1273, in two doses. Repertoires were generated with immunoSEQ multiplex PCR, while TCRdb's copy carries only in-frame clones and drops some. In the table there are about 66,000 clones, roughly four fifths of which are singletons. The source was CD4+ T cells from PBMCs cultured without peptide, collected after COVID-19 vaccination. The sequence was obtained from a human donor who received a COVID-19 vaccine. The chain links TRBV5-1 to TRBJ2-3, with 9 bases that match TRBD1. The CDR3 DNA reads TGCGCCAGCAGCTCGACAGGGGGGGCGGATACGCAGTATTTT. Protein product: CASSSTGGADTQYF.